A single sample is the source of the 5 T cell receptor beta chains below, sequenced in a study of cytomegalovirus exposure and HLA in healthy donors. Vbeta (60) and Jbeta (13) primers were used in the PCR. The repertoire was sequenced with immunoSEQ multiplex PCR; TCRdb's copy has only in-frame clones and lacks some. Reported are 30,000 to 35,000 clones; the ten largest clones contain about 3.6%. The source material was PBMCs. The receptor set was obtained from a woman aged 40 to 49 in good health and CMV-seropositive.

The CDR3 sequence is CAWKGRGSTDTQYF. The CDR3 DNA is TGTGCCTGGAAGGGCAGGGGAAGCACAGATACGCAGTATTTT. This sequence joins TRBV30 and TRBJ2-3; possibly TRBD1 for D (6 bases). This CDR3 spans 14 amino acids. CDR1 GTSNPN and CDR2 SVGIG come from the germline V gene (reference sequence). Trimming took 4 bases from V and 0 from J, leaving 11 bases between them.

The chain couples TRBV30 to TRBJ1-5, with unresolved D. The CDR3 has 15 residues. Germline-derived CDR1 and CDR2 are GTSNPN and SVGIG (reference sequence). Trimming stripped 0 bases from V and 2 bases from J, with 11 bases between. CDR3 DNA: TGTGCCTGGAGTGTACGGGGTCTCCGCAATCAGCCCCAGCATTTT. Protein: CAWSVRGLRNQPQHF.

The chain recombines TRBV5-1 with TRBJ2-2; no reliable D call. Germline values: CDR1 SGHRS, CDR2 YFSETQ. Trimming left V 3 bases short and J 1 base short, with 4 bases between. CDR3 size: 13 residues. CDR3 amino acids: CASSWRNTGELFF. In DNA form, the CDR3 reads TGCGCCAGCAGCTGGAGGAACACCGGGGAGCTGTTTTTT.

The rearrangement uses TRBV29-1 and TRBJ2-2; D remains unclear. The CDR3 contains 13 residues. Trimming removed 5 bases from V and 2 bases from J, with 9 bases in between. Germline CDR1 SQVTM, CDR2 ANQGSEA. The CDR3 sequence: CSVLRDNTGELFF. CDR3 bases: TGCAGCGTTCTCCGAGATAACACCGGGGAGCTGTTTTTT.

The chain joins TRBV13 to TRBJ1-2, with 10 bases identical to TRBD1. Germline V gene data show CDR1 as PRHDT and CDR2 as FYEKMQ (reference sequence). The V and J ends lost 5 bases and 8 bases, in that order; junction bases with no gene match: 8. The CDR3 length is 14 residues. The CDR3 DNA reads TGTGCCAGCAGCCAACGACAGGGGGCGGGCGGCTACACCTTC. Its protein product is CASSQRQGAGGYTF.